One sample yielded the 8 T cell receptor beta chains listed below, sequenced in a study of cytomegalovirus exposure and HLA in healthy donors. Use of 60 Vbeta and 13 Jbeta primers characterized the PCR. Only in-frame clones appear in the TCRdb table, and some are missing; sequencing was by immunoSEQ multiplex PCR. Of approximately 190,000 clones listed, roughly 80% are singletons. Sequencing used PBMCs. The source is a man aged 40-49 years in good health and CMV-seropositive.

The chain employs TRBV7-9 and TRBJ2-5, with D possibly matching TRBD2 (5 bases). Trimming removed 5 bases at V and 5 bases at J, with 18 bases between. Looked up from germline, CDR1 is SEHNR and CDR2 is FQNEAQ (reference sequence). This CDR3 has 15 amino acids. CDR3 bases: TGTGCCAGCAGCCGTCCGGGCCCGGGGAGCGAGACCCAGTACTTC. Translation gives CASSRPGPGSETQYF.

The CDR3 DNA reads as TGTGCCAGCAGCTTCGTTACTAGCGAGCAGTTCTTC. This gives the protein CASSFVTSEQFF. The gene calls are TRBV7-9 and TRBJ2-1, with D perhaps matching TRBD2 (6 bases). In germline, CDR1 is SEHNR, CDR2 FQNEAQ (reference sequence). The ends were cut back, 3 bases at V and 10 bases at J, with 10 bases in the middle. This CDR3 has 12 amino acids.

To note about this clone: Sequence at one end of the junction differs from germline and may be a read error. V is TRBV15 and J is TRBJ1-2, with a tentative D call TRBD1 (5 bases). CDR3 size: 16 residues. The germline CDR1 and CDR2 sequences are LNHNV and YYDKDF (reference sequence). CDR3 in DNA: TGTGCCACCAGGCTAACGACAGACCCATTTTACTATGGCTACCCCTTC. Its protein is CATRLTTDPFYYGYPF.

This rearrangement joins TRBV30 to TRBJ2-3; 7 nucleotides line up with TRBD2. Trimming at V came to 0 bases and at J to 0 bases, leaving 0 bases not matched to a gene. The CDR3 is 14 residues long. The germline V gene has CDR1 GTSNPN and CDR2 SVGIG (reference sequence). The CDR3 bases are TGTGCCTGGAGTGTAGCGGGGAGCACAGATACGCAGTATTTT. It translates to CAWSVAGSTDTQYF.

V is TRBV7-2 and J is TRBJ2-1; 13 nucleotides align to TRBD2. The CDR3 runs to 18 residues. Germline lookup yields CDR1 SGHTA and CDR2 FQGNSA. With V trimmed by 4 bases and J by 4 bases, 10 bases remained unmatched. CDR3 sequence: CASSSPTSGGARYNEQFF. The CDR3 coding sequence is TGTGCCAGCAGCTCCCCAACTAGCGGGGGGGCGAGATACAATGAGCAGTTCTTC.

The CDR3 DNA reads as TGCGCCAGCAGCCAAGGACAGGAGCGAAGGAACACTGAAGCTTTCTTT. Translation gives CASSQGQERRNTEAFF. The J gene is TRBJ1-1, the V gene TRBV4-1; D is possibly TRBD1 (6 bases). The CDR3 contains 16 residues. CDR1 and CDR2 from the germline V gene are MGHRA and YSYEKL. With 1 base removed from V and 1 base from J, the gap between germline ends came to 13 bases.

The gene calls are TRBV7-9 and TRBJ2-1; D might be TRBD1 (5 bases). The CDR3 runs 12 residues. Trimming took off 5 bases at V and 10 bases at J, with 12 bases between the two ends. CDR1 and CDR2 (germline): SEHNR, FQNEAQ (reference sequence). This CDR3 reads CASSPNRKEQFF. CDR3 bases: TGTGCCAGCAGCCCTAACAGGAAAGAGCAGTTCTTC.

The chain uses TRBV4-3 and TRBJ2-7; a weak D match, TRBD1 (7 bases). CDR1 and CDR2 (germline): LGHNA, YSLEER. CDR3 length: 15 residues. V was trimmed by 6 bases and J by 4 bases, leaving 19 bases between them. In DNA, the CDR3 is TGCGCCAGCAGTCGCCAGGGGGGCTCGGGGTACGAGCAGTACTTC. Encoded protein: CASSRQGGSGYEQYF.